These T cell receptor beta chains were read from a single sample in a study of blood T cells in healthy people across ages. One entry per CDR3 protein results from TCRdb running MiXCR on the 5' RACE reads. This table holds fewer than 900,000 distinct CDR3 sequences, approximately 49% found once. The material sequenced was blood. Receptors were obtained from an older woman in good health. The CDR3 runs from the conserved cysteine through the conserved F or W. A D gene is named only where the DNA matches it firmly. The size of a clone is reported for some rows only, either as once, few or many, or as a class for expanded clones.

cdr3_nt: TGTGCCAGCAGGACCGGGGGCCACTATGGCTACACCTTC
cdr3_aa: CASRTGGHYGYTF
clone_size: few
d_call: .
v_call: TRBV6-2/TRBV6-3
j_call: TRBJ1-2

cdr3_nt: TGCAGTGCCCTACGGCTAGCGGGGAGCCGCACCCTTAATGAGCAGTTCTTC
cdr3_aa: CSALRLAGSRTLNEQFF
clone_size: .
d_call: TRBD2
v_call: TRBV20-1
j_call: TRBJ2-1

cdr3_nt: TGCAGTGCCCCGGGAGGTCGAGAGACCCAGTACTTC
cdr3_aa: CSAPGGRETQYF
clone_size: .
d_call: TRBD2
v_call: TRBV20-1
j_call: TRBJ2-5

cdr3_nt: TGTGCCAGCAGCAGACTAGCGGGAGGGGGAGTGAGCAATGAGCAGTTCTTC
cdr3_aa: CASSRLAGGGVSNEQFF
clone_size: .
d_call: TRBD2
v_call: TRBV6-2/TRBV6-3
j_call: TRBJ2-1

cdr3_nt: TGTGCCAGCAGCTTGGGGGCCAGGTCCTACGAGCAGTACTTC
cdr3_aa: CASSLGARSYEQYF
clone_size: .
d_call: .
v_call: TRBV11-2
j_call: TRBJ2-7

cdr3_nt: TGTGCCACTGGGACGGCGAACACCGGGGAGCTGTTTTTT
cdr3_aa: CATGTANTGELFF
clone_size: few
d_call: .
v_call: TRBV25-1
j_call: TRBJ2-2

cdr3_nt: TGTGCCAGCAGGGCACACGACAGAGGCACTGAAGCTTTCTTT
cdr3_aa: CASRAHDRGTEAFF
clone_size: .
d_call: .
v_call: TRBV2
j_call: TRBJ1-1

cdr3_nt: TGTGCCAGCAGCTTAGTCGGGCTTCCTGAGGAGCGGGAGACCCAGTACTTC
cdr3_aa: CASSLVGLPEERETQYF
clone_size: .
d_call: .
v_call: TRBV7-3
j_call: TRBJ2-5

cdr3_nt: TGTGCCAGCAGCTTCGCCCCGACTGCTTACTACGAGCAGTACTTC
cdr3_aa: CASSFAPTAYYEQYF
clone_size: .
d_call: .
v_call: TRBV5-6
j_call: TRBJ2-7

cdr3_nt: TGTGCCACCAGTGATCGCTCTAGCGCTTCCTACAATGAGCAGTTCTTC
cdr3_aa: CATSDRSSASYNEQFF
clone_size: .
d_call: .
v_call: TRBV24-1
j_call: TRBJ2-1

cdr3_nt: TGTGCCAGCAAAGGCGGGAGAAGGAATGAGCAGTTCTTC
cdr3_aa: CASKGGRRNEQFF
clone_size: .
d_call: TRBD2
v_call: TRBV28
j_call: TRBJ2-1

cdr3_nt: TGTGCCAGCAGCAGGGGCGAAAGGTACGAGCAGTACTTC
cdr3_aa: CASSRGERYEQYF
clone_size: few
d_call: .
v_call: TRBV7-9
j_call: TRBJ2-7

cdr3_nt: TGTGCCAGCTCAAAGGGTTCCACCTTATACGAGCAGTACTTC
cdr3_aa: CASSKGSTLYEQYF
clone_size: few
d_call: .
v_call: TRBV18
j_call: TRBJ2-7

cdr3_nt: TGTGCCAGCAGTTATTTGGGACAGGAGACCTACGAGCAGTACTTC
cdr3_aa: CASSYLGQETYEQYF
clone_size: .
d_call: TRBD1
v_call: TRBV28
j_call: TRBJ2-7

cdr3_nt: TGTGCCAGCAGTTTGGGACCGCACTCTGGGGCCAACGTCCTGACTTTC
cdr3_aa: CASSLGPHSGANVLTF
clone_size: .
d_call: .
v_call: TRBV27
j_call: TRBJ2-6

cdr3_nt: TGTGCCCGCAGTCAAGAAGATACGCAGTATTTT
cdr3_aa: CARSQEDTQYF
clone_size: once
d_call: .
v_call: TRBV12-3/TRBV12-4
j_call: TRBJ2-3